This TCR beta chain is drawn from a study of blood T cell repertoires in COVID-19. Study context: Spain, Italy and the United States supplied samples that represented acute and convalescent COVID-19. T cells, B-cell-depleted T cells, or PBMCs supplied cDNA or gDNA.

Trimming shortened V by 1 base and J by 4 bases, and 8 bases separated the two germline ends. This CDR3 has 14 amino acids. Germline CDR1 and CDR2: SGHTA and FQGNSA. Per the authors' pipeline: Estimated nucleated cell counts came from reference gene primer amplification. Some clones are missing from TCRdb's copy, which holds only in-frame ones; the method was immunoSEQ multiplex PCR. The V and J calls and clone size come from that table; D and trimming were worked out from the DNA. In the table there are roughly 76,000 clones, around nine tenths of which are singletons. V usage is TRBV7-2 and J usage is TRBJ1-5, with D hard to call. What was sequenced was peripheral blood. The source of this sequence is a woman at least 80 years old with active or convalescent COVID-19. DNA for the CDR3: TGTGCCAGCAGCTTAGTGGCCCTGAATCAGCCCCAGCATTTT. Protein: CASSLVALNQPQHF.